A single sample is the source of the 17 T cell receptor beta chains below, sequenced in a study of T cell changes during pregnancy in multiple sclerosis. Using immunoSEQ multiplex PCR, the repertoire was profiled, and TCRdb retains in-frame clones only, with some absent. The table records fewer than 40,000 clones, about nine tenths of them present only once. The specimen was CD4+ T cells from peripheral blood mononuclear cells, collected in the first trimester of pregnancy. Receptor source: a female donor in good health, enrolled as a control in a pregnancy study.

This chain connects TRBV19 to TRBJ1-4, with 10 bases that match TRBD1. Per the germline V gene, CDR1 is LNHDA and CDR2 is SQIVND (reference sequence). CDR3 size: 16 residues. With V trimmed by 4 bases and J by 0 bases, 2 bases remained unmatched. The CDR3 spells CASSTDRGATNEKLFF. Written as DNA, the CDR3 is TGTGCCAGTAGTACGGACAGGGGGGCAACTAATGAAAAACTGTTTTTT.

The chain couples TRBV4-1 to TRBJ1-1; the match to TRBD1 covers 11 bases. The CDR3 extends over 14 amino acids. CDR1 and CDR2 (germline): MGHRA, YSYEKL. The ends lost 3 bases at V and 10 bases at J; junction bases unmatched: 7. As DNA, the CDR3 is TGCGCCAGCAGCCACCCGGGACAGGGGGATCCAGCTTTCTTT. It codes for CASSHPGQGDPAFF.

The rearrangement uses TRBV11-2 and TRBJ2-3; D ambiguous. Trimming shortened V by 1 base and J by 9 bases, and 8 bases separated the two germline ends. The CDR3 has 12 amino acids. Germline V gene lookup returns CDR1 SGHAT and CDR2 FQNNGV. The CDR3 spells CASSLGSRTQYF. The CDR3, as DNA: TGTGCCAGCAGCTTAGGGTCGCGGACGCAGTATTTT. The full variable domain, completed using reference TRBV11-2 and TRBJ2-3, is EAGVAQSPRYKIIEKRQSVAFWCNPISGHATLYWYQQILGQGPKLLIQFQNNGVVDDSQLPKDRFSAERLKGVDSTLKIQPAKLEDSAVYLCASSLGSRTQYFGPGTRLTVL.

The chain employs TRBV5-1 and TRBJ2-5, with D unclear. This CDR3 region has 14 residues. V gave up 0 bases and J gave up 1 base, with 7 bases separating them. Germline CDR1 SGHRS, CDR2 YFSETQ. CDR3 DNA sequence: TGCGCCAGCAGCTTGGGTCGCAGCCAAGAGACCCAGTACTTC. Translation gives CASSLGRSQETQYF.

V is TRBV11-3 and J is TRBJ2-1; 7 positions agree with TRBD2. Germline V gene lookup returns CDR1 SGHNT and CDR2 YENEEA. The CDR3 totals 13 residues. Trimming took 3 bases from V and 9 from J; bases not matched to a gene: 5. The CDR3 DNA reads TGTGCCAGCAGCTTGGGGCGGGAGCGTGAGCAGTTCTTC. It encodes CASSLGREREQFF.

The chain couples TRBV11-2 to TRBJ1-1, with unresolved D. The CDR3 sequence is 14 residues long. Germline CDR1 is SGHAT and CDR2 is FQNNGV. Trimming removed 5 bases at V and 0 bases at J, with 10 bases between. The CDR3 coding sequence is TGTGCCAGCAGCCGGGGAGAATTGAACACTGAAGCTTTCTTT. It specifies CASSRGELNTEAFF.

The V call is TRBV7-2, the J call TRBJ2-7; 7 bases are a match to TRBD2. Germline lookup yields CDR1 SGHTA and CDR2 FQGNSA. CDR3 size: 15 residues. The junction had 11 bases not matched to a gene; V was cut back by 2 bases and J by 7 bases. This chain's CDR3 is CASSLTSAGQKEQYF. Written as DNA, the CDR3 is TGTGCCAGCAGCTTAACTAGCGCCGGCCAGAAAGAGCAGTACTTC.

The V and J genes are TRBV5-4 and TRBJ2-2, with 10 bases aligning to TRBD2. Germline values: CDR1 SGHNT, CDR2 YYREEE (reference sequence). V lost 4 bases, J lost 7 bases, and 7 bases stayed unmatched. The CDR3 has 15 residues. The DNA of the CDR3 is TGTGCCAGCAGCCCTGGACTAGCGGCGGGCGGGGAGCTGTTTTTT. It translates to CASSPGLAAGGELFF.

DNA for the CDR3: TGTGCCAGCAGCCCTGACAGGGGTCGAACTGAAGCTTTCTTT. It is translated as CASSPDRGRTEAFF. V is TRBV28 and J is TRBJ1-1; TRBD1 aligns across 8 bases. The germline V gene encodes CDR1 MDHEN and CDR2 SYDVKM. With V trimmed by 6 bases and J by 5 bases, 8 bases remained unmatched. The CDR3 length is 14 residues.

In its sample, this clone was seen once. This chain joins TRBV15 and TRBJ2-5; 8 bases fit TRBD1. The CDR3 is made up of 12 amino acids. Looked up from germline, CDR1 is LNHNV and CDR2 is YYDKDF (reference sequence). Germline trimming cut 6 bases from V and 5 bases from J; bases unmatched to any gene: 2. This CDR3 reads CATSGQGETQYF. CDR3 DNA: TGTGCCACCAGTGGACAGGGTGAGACCCAGTACTTC.

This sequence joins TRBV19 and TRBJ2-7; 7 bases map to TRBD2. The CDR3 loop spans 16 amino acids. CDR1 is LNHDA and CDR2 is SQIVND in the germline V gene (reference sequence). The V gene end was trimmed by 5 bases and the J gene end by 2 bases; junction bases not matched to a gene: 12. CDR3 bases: TGTGCCAGTAGTCTCCCTGGCGGGAGAAGGCCCTACGAGCAGTACTTC. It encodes CASSLPGGRRPYEQYF.

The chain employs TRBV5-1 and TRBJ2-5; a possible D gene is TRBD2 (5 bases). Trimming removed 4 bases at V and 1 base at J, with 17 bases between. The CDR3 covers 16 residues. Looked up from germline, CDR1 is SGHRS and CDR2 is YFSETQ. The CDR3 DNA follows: TGCGCCAGCAGCCTCGGAGGTGCGGGCCCCCAAGAGACCCAGTACTTC. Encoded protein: CASSLGGAGPQETQYF.

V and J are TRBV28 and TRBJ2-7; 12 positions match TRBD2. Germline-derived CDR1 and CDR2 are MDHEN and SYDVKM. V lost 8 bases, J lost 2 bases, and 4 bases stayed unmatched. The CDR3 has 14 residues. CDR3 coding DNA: TGTGCCAGCCAGACTAGCGGGGGCCCCTACGAGCAGTACTTC. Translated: CASQTSGGPYEQYF.

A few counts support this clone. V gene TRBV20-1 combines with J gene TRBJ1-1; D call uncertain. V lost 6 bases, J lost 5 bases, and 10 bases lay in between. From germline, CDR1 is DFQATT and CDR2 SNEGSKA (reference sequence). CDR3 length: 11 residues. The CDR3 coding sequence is TGCAGTGCCGGGAGGGAGACTGAAGCTTTCTTT. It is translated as CSAGRETEAFF.

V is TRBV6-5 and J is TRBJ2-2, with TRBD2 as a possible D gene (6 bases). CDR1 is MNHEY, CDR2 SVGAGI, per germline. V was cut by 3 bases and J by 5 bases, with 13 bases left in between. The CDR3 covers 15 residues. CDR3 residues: CASSYSRSGTGELFF. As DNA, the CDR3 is TGTGCCAGCAGTTATTCCCGGAGCGGGACCGGGGAGCTGTTTTTT.

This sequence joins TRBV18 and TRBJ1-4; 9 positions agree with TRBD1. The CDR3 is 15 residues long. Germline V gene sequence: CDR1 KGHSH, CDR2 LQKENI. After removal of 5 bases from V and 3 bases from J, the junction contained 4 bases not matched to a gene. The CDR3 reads CASSKDRGPNEKLFF. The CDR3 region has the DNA TGTGCCAGCTCAAAGGACAGGGGACCTAATGAAAAACTGTTTTTT.

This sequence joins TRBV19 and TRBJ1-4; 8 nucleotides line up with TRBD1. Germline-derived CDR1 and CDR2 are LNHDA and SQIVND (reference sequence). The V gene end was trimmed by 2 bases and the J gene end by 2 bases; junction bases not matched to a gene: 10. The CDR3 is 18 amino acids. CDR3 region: CASSIQGARKKTNEKLFF. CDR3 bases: TGTGCCAGTAGTATACAGGGGGCGCGGAAGAAGACTAATGAAAAACTGTTTTTT.